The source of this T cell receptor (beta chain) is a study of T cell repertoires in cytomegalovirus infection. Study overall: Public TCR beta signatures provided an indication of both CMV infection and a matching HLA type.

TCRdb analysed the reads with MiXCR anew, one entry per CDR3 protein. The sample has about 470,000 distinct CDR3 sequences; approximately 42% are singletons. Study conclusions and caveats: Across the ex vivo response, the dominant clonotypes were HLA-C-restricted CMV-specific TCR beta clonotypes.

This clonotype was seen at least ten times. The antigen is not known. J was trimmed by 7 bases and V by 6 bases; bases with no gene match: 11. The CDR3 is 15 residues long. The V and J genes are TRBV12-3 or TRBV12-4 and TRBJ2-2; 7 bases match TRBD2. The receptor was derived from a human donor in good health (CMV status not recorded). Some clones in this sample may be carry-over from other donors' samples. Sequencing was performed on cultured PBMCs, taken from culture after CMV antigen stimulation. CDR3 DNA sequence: TGTGCCAGCAGCCTAGCGGTCGGACACGTCGGGGAGCTGTTTTTT. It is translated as CASSLAVGHVGELFF.